The entry below describes one T cell receptor (beta chain). What it binds is unknown. At one end, the junction sequence differs from germline, possibly due to a read error. RNA was extracted from bulk tissue without any cell sorting. More than 3 cm separated this lung sample from the edge of the tumor. Newly diagnosed lung cancer patients had thoracic surgery in China, August–late 2014, without prior chemotherapy. The source of the sample is a study of tumor and adjacent non-tumor tissue in lung cancer. Study conclusions and caveats: Tumor repertoires had a smaller top 100 clone share than normal lung. TCR diversity was significantly greater in tumor than normal lung tissue.

Germline V gene data show CDR1 as MNHNY and CDR2 as SVGAGI (reference sequence). The CDR3 loop spans 15 amino acids. Three rounds of nested PCR, following a modified ARM-PCR protocol, produced the TCRbeta library. TCRdb re-derived calls from the multiplex PCR reads in MiXCR, one entry per CDR3 protein. The profile shows about 86,000 distinct CDR3 sequences, roughly three quarters of them singletons. Input material: distant non-tumor lung tissue. This receptor was obtained from a woman aged 45-65 years with non-small cell lung cancer. The chain is built from TRBV6-6 and TRBJ2-1, with D perhaps matching TRBD2 (5 bases). The CDR3 DNA reads as TGTGCCAACAGTCTCAGTAGCGCCACTTACAATGAGCAGTTCTTC. It yields the protein CANSLSSATYNEQFF.